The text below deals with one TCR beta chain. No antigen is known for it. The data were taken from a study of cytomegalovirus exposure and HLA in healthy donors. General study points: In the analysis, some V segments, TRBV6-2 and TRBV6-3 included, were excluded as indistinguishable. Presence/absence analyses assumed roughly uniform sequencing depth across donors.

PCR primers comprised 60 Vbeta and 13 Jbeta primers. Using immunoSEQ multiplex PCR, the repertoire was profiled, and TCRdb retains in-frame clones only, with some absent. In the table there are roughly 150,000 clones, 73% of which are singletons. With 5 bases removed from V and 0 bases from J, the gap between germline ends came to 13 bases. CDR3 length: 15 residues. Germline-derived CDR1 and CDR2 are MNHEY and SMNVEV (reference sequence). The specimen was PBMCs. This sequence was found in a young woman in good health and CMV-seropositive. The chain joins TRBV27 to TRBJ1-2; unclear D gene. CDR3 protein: CASSEGLLTNYGYTF. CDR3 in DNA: TGTGCCAGCAGTGAGGGCCTACTTACTAACTATGGCTACACCTTC.